Listed here is a single TCR beta chain. PCR was performed using 60 Vbeta and 13 Jbeta primers. Data came from immunoSEQ multiplex PCR; TCRdb stores just in-frame clones and leaves some out. Of 170,000 or so clones in the sample, 70% to 85% were seen once. This sample was taken from a study of cytomegalovirus exposure and HLA in healthy donors. Germline V lookup: CDR1 MNHEY, CDR2 SMNVEV (reference sequence). The CDR3 consists of 15 residues. The V gene end was trimmed by 8 bases and the J gene end by 4 bases; junction bases not matched to a gene: 8. This receptor was identified in a woman aged 35 to 49 in good health and CMV-seronegative. Material for sequencing was PBMCs. The gene calls are TRBV27 and TRBJ2-1; 10 nucleotides align to TRBD1. The CDR3: CASGLGQGKYNEQFF. CDR3 sequence (DNA): TGTGCCAGCGGCTTGGGACAGGGGAAATACAATGAGCAGTTCTTC.